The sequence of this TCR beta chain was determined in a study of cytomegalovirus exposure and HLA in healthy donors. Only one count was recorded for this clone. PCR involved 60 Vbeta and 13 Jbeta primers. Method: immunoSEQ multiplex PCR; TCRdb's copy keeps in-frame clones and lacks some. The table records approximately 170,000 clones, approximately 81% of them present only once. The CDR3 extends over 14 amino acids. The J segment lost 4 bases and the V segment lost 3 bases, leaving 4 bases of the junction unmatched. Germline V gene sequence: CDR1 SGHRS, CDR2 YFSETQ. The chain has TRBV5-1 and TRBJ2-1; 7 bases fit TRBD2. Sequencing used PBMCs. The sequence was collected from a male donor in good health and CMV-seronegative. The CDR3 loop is CASSSTGGYNEQFF. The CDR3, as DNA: TGCGCCAGCAGCTCTACGGGGGGATACAATGAGCAGTTCTTC.